What follows is one T cell receptor (beta chain) and its context. The sample contains more than one DNA sequence encoding this CDR3. This entry is derived from a study of brain metastases from non-small cell lung cancer. TCRdb keeps only in-frame clones here, not all; method: immunoSEQ multiplex PCR. This table holds 2,800 or so clones, about four fifths found once. V lost 0 bases and J lost 8, with 13 bases in between. Germline CDR1 LGHNA, CDR2 YSLEER. CDR3 size: 15 residues. Material: primary lung tumor tissue. The chain carries TRBV4-3 and TRBJ2-2; no clear D gene. The source of this sequence is a donor aged 40 or over with non-small cell lung cancer. The CDR3, as DNA: TGCGCCAGCAGCCAAGATGTCGCCTTCACTGGGGAGCTGTTTTTT. Its translation: CASSQDVAFTGELFF.